What follows is one TCR beta chain and its context. The data belong to a study of blood T cell repertoires in COVID-19. Study background: Whether acute or convalescent, the COVID-19 samples came from the United States, Italy and Spain. T cells, B-cell-depleted T cells, or PBMCs supplied cDNA or gDNA.

In the original workflow: Reference gene primer amplification gave nucleated cell count estimates. TCRdb keeps only in-frame clones here, not all; method: immunoSEQ multiplex PCR. That table furnishes V, J and clone size, whereas the DNA furnished D and trimming. This sample has around 140,000 clones, with around 84% found just once. V lost 2 bases, J lost 0 bases, and 4 bases lay in between. From germline, CDR1 is LNHDA and CDR2 SQIVND (reference sequence). The CDR3 is 14 amino acids. The chain couples TRBV19 to TRBJ1-4; no firm D call. The material sequenced was peripheral blood. The sequence derives from a man aged 55-75 years with active or convalescent COVID-19. DNA for the CDR3: TGTGCCAGTAGTATATCCGCAACTAATGAAAAACTGTTTTTT. This translates into CASSISATNEKLFF.